This TCR beta chain was sequenced during a study of blood T cell repertoires in COVID-19. Turning to the study itself: From the United States, Italy and Spain came samples of acute and convalescent COVID-19. From T cells, B-cell-depleted T cells, or PBMCs came the material, which was cDNA or gDNA.

The length of the CDR3 is 14 residues. V lost 0 bases and J 0 bases, leaving 7 bases between the germline ends. The germline V gene encodes CDR1 SGHRS and CDR2 YFSETQ. Authors' processing steps: How many nucleated cells were present was estimated from reference gene primer amplification. TCRdb's copy holds only in-frame clones and misses some; the assay was immunoSEQ multiplex PCR. The DNA gave D and trimming, while V, J and clone size come from that table. This sample has around 170,000 clones; roughly 88% occur once, and the top ten carry 4% to 5%. This clone appeared a single time. This receptor was obtained from a woman in her twenties or thirties with acute or convalescent COVID-19. Sequencing was carried out using peripheral blood. V is TRBV5-1 and J is TRBJ2-7, with D perhaps TRBD2 (5 bases). As DNA, the CDR3 is TGCGCCAGCAGCTTGGTTGGGAGCTCCTACGAGCAGTACTTC. Amino acid sequence: CASSLVGSSYEQYF.